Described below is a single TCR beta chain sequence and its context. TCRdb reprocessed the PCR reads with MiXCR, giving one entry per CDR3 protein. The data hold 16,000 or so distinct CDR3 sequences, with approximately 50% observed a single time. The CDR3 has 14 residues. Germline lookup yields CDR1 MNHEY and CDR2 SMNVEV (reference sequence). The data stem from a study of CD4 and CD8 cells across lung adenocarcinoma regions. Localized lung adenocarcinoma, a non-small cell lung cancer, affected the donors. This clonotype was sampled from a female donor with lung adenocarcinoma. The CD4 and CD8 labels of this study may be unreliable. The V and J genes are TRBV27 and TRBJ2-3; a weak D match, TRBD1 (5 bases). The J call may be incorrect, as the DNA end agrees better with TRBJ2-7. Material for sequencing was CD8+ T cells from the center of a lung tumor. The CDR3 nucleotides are TGTGCGGGCAGTTGGGGCCGTTACACAGATACGCAGTACTTC. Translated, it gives CAGSWGRYTDTQYF.